This TCR beta chain was profiled in a study of T-cell reconstitution after alpha-beta-depleted transplantation in children. Preparing the TCRbeta library involved the use of unique molecular identifiers. TCRdb processed the PCR reads anew with MiXCR; each CDR3 protein has one entry. The sample includes around 440,000 distinct CDR3 sequences, roughly a tenth of them seen just once. Germline V gives CDR1 LNHDA, CDR2 SQIVND (reference sequence). The V and J ends lost 4 bases and 3 bases, in that order; junction bases with no gene match: 2. The length of the CDR3 is 14 residues. The starting material was PBMCs, obtained before TCRalphabeta/CD19-depleted stem cell transplant. The V call is TRBV19, the J call TRBJ1-1; 10 bases map to TRBD1. The clonotype comes from a child aged 2-15 years with inherited bone marrow failure, due to receive a stem cell transplant. The CDR3 nucleotides are TGTGCCAGTAGTACGGACAGGGGGTACACTGAAGCTTTCTTT. Encoded protein: CASSTDRGYTEAFF. The full variable domain, rest sourced from reference TRBV19 and TRBJ1-1, is DGGITQSPKYLFRKEGQNVTLSCEQNLNHDAMYWYRQDPGQGLRLIYYSQIVNDFQKGDIAEGYSVSREKKESFPLTVTSAQKNPTAFYLCASSTDRGYTEAFFGQGTRLTVV.